This T cell receptor beta chain was sequenced for a study of blood T cell repertoires in COVID-19. Across the whole study: Acute and convalescent COVID-19 samples came from the United States, Italy and Spain. PBMCs, B-cell-depleted T cells, or T cells were the source of the cDNA or gDNA that made up the material.

Authors' methods: By means of reference gene primer amplification, nucleated cell counts were estimated. Sequencing was performed with immunoSEQ multiplex PCR; in TCRdb, only in-frame clones are kept and a portion is missing. V and J calls and clone size are given by that table; D and trimming were obtained from the DNA. This sample has approximately 240,000 clones, with around 85% found just once. The specimen was peripheral blood. The receptor's source is a woman aged 40 to 50 with active or convalescent COVID-19.

The DNA of the CDR3 is TGTGCCTGGGCCCTTAGCTCCTACAATGAGCAGTTCTTC. This encodes CAWALSSYNEQFF. The V and J genes are TRBV30 and TRBJ2-1; D unresolved. Germline CDR1 is GTSNPN and CDR2 is SVGIG (reference sequence). The CDR3 is 13 amino acids. V lost 5 bases and J lost 0, with 8 bases in between.